The 27 T cell receptor beta chains given below trace back to one sample, sequenced in a study of vaccination effects on CD4 cells after COVID-19. Data came from immunoSEQ multiplex PCR; TCRdb stores just in-frame clones and leaves some out. The sample holds about 40,000 clones; around two thirds are singletons and the top ten take about 7.7%. Isolation of CD4+ T cells took place after less than 12 days of culture. Each participant was administered two doses of either the BNT162b2 or the mRNA-1273 vaccine. Their antigen targets remain unknown. The sample consisted of CD4+ T cells from PBMCs cultured without peptide, taken after COVID-19 vaccination. The receptors come from a human donor who received a COVID-19 vaccine.

The V call is TRBV5-1, the J call TRBJ2-1, with D maybe TRBD2 (5 bases). The CDR3 has 16 residues. Trimming took off 0 bases at V and 8 bases at J, with 18 bases between the two ends. Germline CDR1 is SGHRS and CDR2 is YFSETQ. The CDR3 DNA reads as TGCGCCAGCAGCTTGGAGCCTGGGGTCCGGAGGCATGAGCAGTTCTTC. As protein: CASSLEPGVRRHEQFF.

The chain carries TRBV6-5 and TRBJ1-4; D is unresolved. CDR1 MNHEY and CDR2 SVGAGI come from the germline V gene. The V gene lost 7 bases and the J gene lost 4 bases, with 16 bases spanning the gap. The CDR3 is made up of 15 amino acids. CDR3 in amino acids: CASTSITEFNEKLFF. The CDR3 bases are TGTGCCAGCACCTCAATCACAGAATTTAATGAAAAACTGTTTTTT.

This sequence joins TRBV5-6 and TRBJ1-5; 7 bases are shared with TRBD1. CDR1 and CDR2 (germline): SGHDT, YYEEEE. Losses at the gene ends were 2 bases for V and 4 bases for J; bases not matched to a gene: 6. This CDR3 has 15 residues. The CDR3 protein is CASSLWVRGNQPQHF. CDR3 in DNA: TGTGCCAGCAGCTTATGGGTCAGGGGGAATCAGCCCCAGCATTTT.

The CDR3 region is CATSREGLAGETQYF. CDR3 bases: TGTGCCACCAGCAGAGAAGGCCTAGCTGGAGAGACCCAGTACTTC. This chain links TRBV15 with TRBJ2-5; weak D call: TRBD2 (5 bases). Germline V gene sequence: CDR1 LNHNV, CDR2 YYDKDF (reference sequence). V was pared by 0 bases and J by 4 bases, with 12 bases between. The CDR3 is 15 residues long.

This clone was seen a handful of times. The chain is built from TRBV19 and TRBJ1-5; unclear D gene. The CDR3 spans 11 residues. CDR1 and CDR2 from the germline V gene are LNHDA and SQIVND (reference sequence). V gave up 4 bases and J gave up 6 bases, with 4 bases separating them. The CDR3 loop is CASSRGQPQHF. The DNA of the CDR3 is TGTGCCAGTAGTAGGGGTCAGCCCCAGCATTTT.

This clone was recorded a few times. The J gene is TRBJ2-2, the V gene TRBV5-4; perhaps TRBD2 as D (6 bases). Germline CDR1 is SGHNT and CDR2 is YYREEE (reference sequence). V dropped 1 base and J dropped 7 bases, with 8 bases sitting between them. The CDR3 loop spans 13 amino acids. This CDR3 is CASSLLRGGELFF. In nucleotides, the CDR3 is TGTGCCAGCAGCTTGCTGCGGGGCGGGGAGCTGTTTTTT.

This chain connects TRBV7-8 to TRBJ1-4, with 7 positions matching TRBD1. The J segment lost 8 bases and the V segment lost 5 bases, leaving 14 bases of the junction unmatched. Germline V gives CDR1 SGHVS, CDR2 FQNEAQ. The CDR3 sequence is 16 residues long. This CDR3 reads CASSLRGGGGGEKLFF. The DNA of the CDR3 is TGTGCCAGCAGCCTTAGGGGAGGGGGCGGTGGCGAAAAACTGTTTTTT.

This rearrangement joins TRBV27 to TRBJ2-7; no clear D. The CDR3 loop spans 13 amino acids. The V gene's germline CDR1 is MNHEY and CDR2 SMNVEV (reference sequence). Trimming took 6 bases from V and 4 from J, leaving 13 bases between them. CDR3 region: CASRKGGLYEQYF. The DNA of the CDR3 is TGTGCCAGCAGAAAGGGTGGGCTTTACGAGCAGTACTTC.

The rearrangement joins TRBV18 to TRBJ1-1; no clear D. The CDR3 has 14 residues. Looked up from germline, CDR1 is KGHSH and CDR2 is LQKENI. V lost 4 bases, J lost 0 bases, and 9 bases lay in between. CDR3 residues: CASSLQPMNTEAFF. CDR3 coding DNA: TGTGCCAGCTCACTTCAGCCCATGAACACTGAAGCTTTCTTT.

This clone is a singleton in its sample. V gene TRBV4-1 combines with J gene TRBJ2-1; D is uncertain. This CDR3 contains 18 residues. The germline CDR1 and CDR2 sequences are MGHRA and YSYEKL. The V end was cut by 4 bases, the J end by 7 bases, with 26 bases between. DNA of the CDR3: TGCGCCAGCAGCCGATTCCCAAACGCCATCGCTAGAGTGAATGAGCAGTTCTTC. It translates to CASSRFPNAIARVNEQFF.

There are a few counts of this clone. This chain connects TRBV5-1 to TRBJ2-5; D is unresolved. Germline CDR1 reads SGHRS; CDR2 reads YFSETQ. Trimming pared 5 bases from V and 3 bases from J, leaving 11 bases between. CDR3 length: 13 amino acids. The CDR3: CASSSGSEETQYF. CDR3 coding DNA: TGCGCCAGCAGTTCAGGATCCGAAGAGACCCAGTACTTC.

V is TRBV3-1 (or the pseudogene TRBV3-2) and J is TRBJ2-5; TRBD2 agrees at 9 bases. CDR1 and CDR2 from the germline V gene are LGHDT and YNNKEL (reference sequence). The CDR3 sequence is 13 residues long. With V trimmed by 6 bases and J by 3 bases, 2 bases remained unmatched. The DNA for the CDR3 is TGTGCCAGCAGAAGACTAGCGGAAGAGACCCAGTACTTC. It translates to CASRRLAEETQYF.

The rearrangement joins TRBV9 to TRBJ2-6; 9 positions agree with TRBD1. V lost 6 bases, J lost 2 bases, and 6 bases stayed unmatched. CDR3 length: 16 amino acids. Germline V CDR1 and CDR2: SGDLS, YYNGEE. Here the CDR3 reads CASKDTGGTGANVLTF. CDR3 coding DNA: TGTGCCAGCAAGGATACAGGGGGCACTGGGGCCAACGTCCTGACTTTC.

V and J are TRBV10-3 and TRBJ1-5, with TRBD1 matching 7 bases. Germline V lookup: CDR1 ENHRY, CDR2 SYGVKD. The CDR3 is made up of 14 amino acids. The V and J ends lost 4 bases and 5 bases, in that order; junction bases with no gene match: 5. CDR3 nucleotide sequence: TGTGCCATCAGTGGAGAGACAGGGTATCAGCCCCAGCATTTT. This translates into CAISGETGYQPQHF.

This clone was detected a few times. The chain has TRBV29-1 and TRBJ2-5; 10 nucleotides agree with TRBD1. This CDR3 has 14 residues. Germline lookup yields CDR1 SQVTM and CDR2 ANQGSEA. V dropped 6 bases and J dropped 0; count of bases not matched to a gene: 4. The CDR3 loop reads CSVPGQGYQETQYF. The CDR3 DNA is TGCAGCGTGCCGGGACAGGGGTACCAAGAGACCCAGTACTTC.

The chain joins TRBV7-9 to TRBJ2-1; 13 nucleotides align to TRBD2. CDR3 length: 17 residues. The junction had 3 bases not matched to a gene; V was cut back by 1 base and J by 3 bases. CDR1 is SEHNR, CDR2 FQNEAQ, per germline (reference sequence). CDR3 protein: CASSLGGTSGVYNEQFF. The CDR3 DNA follows: TGTGCCAGCAGCTTAGGGGGGACTAGCGGGGTCTACAATGAGCAGTTCTTC.

The chain joins TRBV27 to TRBJ2-7; tentatively, D is TRBD1 (6 bases). The CDR3 extends over 13 amino acids. Per the germline V gene, CDR1 is MNHEY and CDR2 is SMNVEV (reference sequence). The V end lost 4 bases, the J end lost 6 bases, and 13 bases lay between the germline ends. DNA for the CDR3: TGTGCCAGCAGTTATGGCAGGACAGTCGAGCAGTACTTC. Its translation is CASSYGRTVEQYF.

This clone was seen just once. The V and J genes are TRBV7-8 and TRBJ2-1; no clear D gene. V was shortened by 5 bases and J by 5 bases, with 16 bases between the two germline ends. This CDR3 comprises 15 residues. Germline V lookup: CDR1 SGHVS, CDR2 FQNEAQ. CDR3 sequence reads: CASSQAYRSHNEQFF. The CDR3 region has the DNA TGTGCCAGCAGCCAAGCGTATCGTAGCCACAATGAGCAGTTCTTC.

This clone showed up just a few times. V gene TRBV9 combines with J gene TRBJ1-1, with D perhaps matching TRBD1 (6 bases). Trimming removed 1 base from V and 6 bases from J, with 19 bases in between. The CDR3 runs 16 residues. CDR1 is SGDLS and CDR2 is YYNGEE in the germline V gene. The CDR3 coding sequence is TGTGCCAGCAGCGTAAGGCAGGGGATCACCCAACCTGAAGCTTTCTTT. This codes for CASSVRQGITQPEAFF.

The gene calls are TRBV5-1 and TRBJ1-2, with 7 bases aligning to TRBD1. This CDR3 region has 14 residues. V gave up 3 bases and J gave up 2 bases; unmatched junction bases: 4. Germline-derived CDR1 and CDR2 are SGHRS and YFSETQ. The CDR3 sequence is CASSSDRANYGYTF. The CDR3 DNA sequence: TGCGCCAGCAGCTCCGACAGGGCAAACTATGGCTACACCTTC.

The chain uses TRBV18 and TRBJ2-1; 13 bases fit TRBD2. Trimming cost V 4 bases and J 15 bases; bases outside gene matches: 12. This CDR3 contains 15 residues. Germline CDR1 KGHSH, CDR2 LQKENI. CDR3 sequence (DNA): TGTGCCAGCTCACTGGGACTAGCGGGGAACATTGTTGTGTTCTTC. It yields the protein CASSLGLAGNIVVFF.

DNA of the CDR3: TGTGCCAGCAGTGAAACCCTGACTAGCGGGTTGACCTACGAGCAGTACTTC. The encoded protein is CASSETLTSGLTYEQYF. The V call is TRBV2, the J call TRBJ2-7, with 10 bases fitting TRBD2. The V segment lost 2 bases and the J segment 2 bases; nucleotides outside the gene matches: 9. Germline V CDR1 and CDR2: SNHLY, FYNNEI. The CDR3 runs 17 residues.

This clone was counted only a few times. This chain joins TRBV6-6 and TRBJ1-1, with unresolved D. The ends were cut back, 5 bases at V and 1 base at J, with 17 bases in the middle. Germline V lookup: CDR1 MNHNY, CDR2 SVGAGI (reference sequence). The CDR3 length is 16 residues. Here the CDR3 DNA reads TGTGCCAGCAGTCCCTTCGGAGGCCCCAGGAACACTGAAGCTTTCTTT. Its translation is CASSPFGGPRNTEAFF.

The rearrangement uses TRBV29-1 and TRBJ1-4; 7 positions agree with TRBD1. The germline CDR1 and CDR2 sequences are SQVTM and ANQGSEA. CDR3 length equals 14 residues. V trimming: 6 bases; J trimming: 5 bases; junction bases outside the gene matches: 9. The CDR3 sequence: CSVTRAGGNEKLFF. The CDR3 nucleotides are TGCAGCGTCACCCGGGCAGGGGGAAATGAAAAACTGTTTTTT.

The V gene is TRBV30, the J gene TRBJ1-1, with 8 bases fitting TRBD1. With 0 bases clipped from V and 3 bases from J, the junction kept 0 bases outside the gene matches. Germline V gene data show CDR1 as GTSNPN and CDR2 as SVGIG (reference sequence). The CDR3 runs to 13 residues. The CDR3 DNA sequence: TGTGCCTGGAGTGTACAGGGGGACACTGAAGCTTTCTTT. It is translated as CAWSVQGDTEAFF.

The rearrangement links TRBV29-1 to TRBJ1-3; no firm D call. V lost 8 bases, J lost 2 bases, and 7 bases lay in between. The CDR3 extends over 11 amino acids. Germline loops: CDR1 SQVTM, CDR2 ANQGSEA. The CDR3 spells CSIKPGNTIYF. CDR3 DNA: TGCAGCATAAAGCCTGGAAACACCATATATTTT.

The CDR3 DNA follows: TGTGCCAGCAGCGTAGGGGGCAGGCTACTTTCACCCCTCCACTTT. Amino acids: CASSVGGRLLSPLHF. V and J are TRBV9 and TRBJ1-6, with D possibly matching TRBD1 (5 bases). V was trimmed by 0 bases and J by 9 bases, leaving 13 bases between them. Germline lookup yields CDR1 SGDLS and CDR2 YYNGEE. The CDR3 sequence is 15 residues long. The full variable domain, completed using reference TRBV9 and TRBJ1-6, is DSGVTQTPKHLITATGQRVTLRCSPRSGDLSVYWYQQSLDQGLQFLIQYYNGEERAKGNILERFSAQQFPDLHSELNLSSLELGDSALYFCASSVGGRLLSPLHFGNGTRLTVT.